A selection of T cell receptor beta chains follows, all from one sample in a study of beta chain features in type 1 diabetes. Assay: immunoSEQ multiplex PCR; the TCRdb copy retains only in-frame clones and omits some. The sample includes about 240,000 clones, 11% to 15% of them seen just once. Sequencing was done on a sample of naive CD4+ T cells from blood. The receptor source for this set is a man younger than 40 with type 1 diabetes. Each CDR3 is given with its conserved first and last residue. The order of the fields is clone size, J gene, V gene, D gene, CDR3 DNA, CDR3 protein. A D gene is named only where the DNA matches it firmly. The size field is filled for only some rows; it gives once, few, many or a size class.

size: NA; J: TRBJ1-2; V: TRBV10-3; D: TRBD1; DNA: TGTGCCACCCTGACAGGGAAGGAGAGGGGCTACACCTTC; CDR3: CATLTGKERGYTF
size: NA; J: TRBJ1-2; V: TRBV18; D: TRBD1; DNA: TGTGCCAGCTCACCCCGGACAGGGGAAGGCTACACCTTC; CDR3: CASSPRTGEGYTF
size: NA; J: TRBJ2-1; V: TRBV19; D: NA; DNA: TGTGCCAGTAGTACAGGGACTTCTATTTACAATGAGCAGTTCTTC; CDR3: CASSTGTSIYNEQFF
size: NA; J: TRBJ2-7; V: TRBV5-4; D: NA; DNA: TGTGCCAGCAGCCGAGCTCTACTAGACGAGCAGTACTTC; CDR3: CASSRALLDEQYF
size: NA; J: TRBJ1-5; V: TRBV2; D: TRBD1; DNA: TGTGCCAGCAGTTTGGGACAGGCTTTACGAGAGCCCCAGCATTTT; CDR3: CASSLGQALREPQHF
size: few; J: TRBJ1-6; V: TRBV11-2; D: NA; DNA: TGTGCCAGCAGCCTTGAAGGGATCAGGGGTTCACCCCTCCACTTT; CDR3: CASSLEGIRGSPLHF
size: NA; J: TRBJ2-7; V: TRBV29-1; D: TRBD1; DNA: TGCAGCGTCGACCTACAGGGGACGGGATCCTACGAGCAGTACTTC; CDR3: CSVDLQGTGSYEQYF
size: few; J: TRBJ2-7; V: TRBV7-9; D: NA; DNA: TGTGCCAGCAGCTTTTCCGGGACCTACGAGCAGTACTTC; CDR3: CASSFSGTYEQYF
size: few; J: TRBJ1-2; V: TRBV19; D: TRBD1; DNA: TGTGCCAGTAGTACCCCACAGGGGAACTATGGCTACACCTTC; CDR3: CASSTPQGNYGYTF
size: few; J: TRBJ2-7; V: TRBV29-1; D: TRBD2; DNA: TGCAGCGTGAGGAAGGGTGGTAGCGGGGCCTCCTACGAGCAGTACTTC; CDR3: CSVRKGGSGASYEQYF
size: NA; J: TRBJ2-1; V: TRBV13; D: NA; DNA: TGTGCCAGCAGCTTACCACAGGAATCCTACAATGAGCAGTTCTTC; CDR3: CASSLPQESYNEQFF